A selection of T cell receptor beta chains follows, all from one sample in a study of T-cell memory formation after mild COVID-19. TCRdb re-derived calls from the 5' RACE reads in MiXCR, one entry per CDR3 protein. The sample has 100,000 to 150,000 distinct CDR3 sequences, about a sixth seen once. Sequenced: PBMCs or a T cell subset sorted from them (not recorded which). The receptors derive from a man younger than 35 who had mild COVID-19 (a few samples of this study predate the infection). Cell type and time point are not known. Each CDR3 is given with its conserved first and last residue. Each record gives: J gene, V gene, D gene, clone size, CDR3 protein, CDR3 DNA. D genes are given only for firm matches. A row's size may be missing; if present it is once, few, many or a size class.

>TRBJ2-1|TRBV4-1|TRBD2|many
CASSQDPGLAGGLPFF
TGCGCCAGCAGCCAAGATCCGGGACTAGCGGGGGGCCTTCCGTTCTTC
>TRBJ2-7|TRBV7-2|TRBD2|-
CASSATSGDLFEQYF
TGTGCCAGCAGCGCAACTAGCGGGGATCTCTTCGAGCAGTACTTC
>TRBJ1-4|TRBV28|-|-
CASRDFQGNNEKLFF
TGTGCCAGCAGAGACTTCCAGGGGAATAATGAAAAACTGTTTTTT
>TRBJ2-2|TRBV6-6|-|few
CASSYMGRQEVGELFF
TGTGCCAGCAGTTATATGGGGAGACAGGAGGTCGGGGAGCTGTTTTTT
>TRBJ2-1|TRBV7-9|-|-
CASSVSSSYNEQFF
TGTGCCAGCAGCGTATCGAGCTCCTACAATGAGCAGTTCTTC
>TRBJ1-6|TRBV24-1|-|-
CATSDILTGTDHNSPLHF
TGTGCCACCAGTGACATACTCACTGGGACGGATCATAATTCACCCCTCCACTTT
>TRBJ1-2|TRBV6-2/TRBV6-3|-|few
CASSPRGSGVHGYTF
TGTGCCAGCAGCCCCCGAGGGAGCGGGGTACATGGCTACACCTTC
>TRBJ2-3|TRBV5-1|-|-
CASSPGRGNTDTQYF
TGCGCCAGCAGCCCGGGACGGGGGAACACAGATACGCAGTATTTT
>TRBJ1-1|TRBV18|-|-
CASSPSREAFF
TGTGCCAGCTCACCGTCGCGGGAAGCTTTCTTT
>TRBJ2-5|TRBV3-1|-|-
CASKPDWRETQYF
TGTGCCAGCAAGCCAGACTGGAGAGAGACCCAGTACTTC
>TRBJ2-1|TRBV5-6|-|many
CASSLRGGSTYNEQFF
TGTGCCAGCAGCTTGAGGGGGGGATCTACGTACAATGAGCAGTTCTTC
>TRBJ2-3|TRBV27|-|many
CASSPGQFTDTQYF
TGTGCCAGCAGTCCCGGACAGTTCACAGATACGCAGTATTTT
>TRBJ2-5|TRBV7-2|TRBD2|-
CASSFGTGGTQYF
TGTGCCAGCAGCTTCGGGACGGGGGGGACCCAGTACTTC
>TRBJ2-5|TRBV6-2/TRBV6-3|-|few
CASSYRWETQYF
TGTGCCAGCAGTTACAGGTGGGAGACCCAGTACTTC
>TRBJ2-6|TRBV9|-|-
CASSVELGGGATGANVLTF
TGTGCCAGCAGCGTAGAATTGGGAGGGGGCGCAACTGGGGCCAACGTCCTGACTTTC
>TRBJ2-1|TRBV18|-|few
CASSPPLTGATYNEQFF
TGTGCCAGCTCACCCCCCTTGACGGGGGCCACCTACAATGAGCAGTTCTTC
>TRBJ2-2|TRBV3-1|-|-
CASSQSWGNTGELFF
TGTGCCAGCAGCCAAAGCTGGGGAAACACCGGGGAGCTGTTTTTT
>TRBJ2-7|TRBV5-6|TRBD1|few
CASSFDRTGVNEQYF
TGTGCCAGCAGCTTCGACCGGACAGGGGTGAACGAGCAGTACTTC
>TRBJ2-4|TRBV19|-|-
CASSEAWIEGNIQYF
TGTGCCAGTAGTGAAGCCTGGATTGAGGGAAACATTCAGTACTTC